The rows below give T cell receptor beta chains drawn from one sample of a study of identical twins. TCRdb redid the calling of the 5' RACE reads with MiXCR, one entry per CDR3 protein. The profile covers 200,000 to 250,000 distinct CDR3 sequences, with roughly 7.1% appearing a single time and roughly 14% taken by the ten largest. This same sample was also taken into another study, of T cells expressing NK-cell markers.

Sequencing input: CD8+ T cells sorted from blood. The receptors derive from a woman between 18 and 29 years old in good health. The CDR3 runs from the conserved cysteine through the conserved F or W.

j_call: TRBJ2-1
v_call: TRBV29-1
cdr3_aa: CSIGTGGCEQFF

j_call: TRBJ2-1
v_call: TRBV7-9
cdr3_aa: CASSLGSAPNEQFF

j_call: TRBJ2-3
v_call: TRBV7-9
cdr3_aa: CASSLAGDGTTDTQYF

j_call: TRBJ2-2
v_call: TRBV20-1
cdr3_aa: CSAVELVPGELFF

j_call: TRBJ1-2
v_call: TRBV7-9
cdr3_aa: CASSSPDRTYSYTF

j_call: TRBJ1-1
v_call: TRBV29-1
cdr3_aa: CSVDGVNTEAFF

j_call: TRBJ2-3
v_call: TRBV7-9
cdr3_aa: CASSPAGVAATDTQYF

j_call: TRBJ2-5
v_call: TRBV20-1
cdr3_aa: CSARDGEGALETQYF

j_call: TRBJ2-5
v_call: TRBV24-1
cdr3_aa: CATSADAGTQYF

j_call: TRBJ2-7
v_call: TRBV7-2
cdr3_aa: CASSPTEGRTYEQYF

j_call: TRBJ2-1
v_call: TRBV10-3
cdr3_aa: CAIKRVSGWNEQFF

j_call: TRBJ2-1
v_call: TRBV4-2
cdr3_aa: CASSLLPTGLAGVYNEQFF

j_call: TRBJ2-6
v_call: TRBV25-1
cdr3_aa: CASSELDGANVLTF

j_call: TRBJ2-1
v_call: TRBV20-1
cdr3_aa: CSALRELSGDEQFF

j_call: TRBJ1-1
v_call: TRBV9
cdr3_aa: CASSGGNTEAFF

j_call: TRBJ2-1
v_call: TRBV12-3/TRBV12-4
cdr3_aa: CASSFGQFNNEQFF

j_call: TRBJ2-1
v_call: TRBV6-2/TRBV6-3
cdr3_aa: CASSYIPEKAYNEQFF

j_call: TRBJ1-2
v_call: TRBV27
cdr3_aa: CASSGTGYGYTF

j_call: TRBJ2-3
v_call: TRBV12-3/TRBV12-4
cdr3_aa: CASSLGDSTDTQYF

j_call: TRBJ1-2
v_call: TRBV9
cdr3_aa: CASSVGGTANYGYTF

j_call: TRBJ1-2
v_call: TRBV7-8
cdr3_aa: CASSLAIRLYGYTF

j_call: TRBJ2-1
v_call: TRBV5-1
cdr3_aa: CASSPDYRNEQFF

j_call: TRBJ2-2
v_call: TRBV12-3/TRBV12-4
cdr3_aa: CASSSGTINTGELFF

j_call: TRBJ2-2
v_call: TRBV7-9
cdr3_aa: CASSPKTGELFF

j_call: TRBJ2-3
v_call: TRBV27
cdr3_aa: CASSFPGGDTQYF

j_call: TRBJ2-7
v_call: TRBV10-2
cdr3_aa: CASSFGGGGFEQYF

j_call: TRBJ2-7
v_call: TRBV4-2
cdr3_aa: CASSQDSPGSGYEQYF

j_call: TRBJ1-2
v_call: TRBV9
cdr3_aa: CASSLQDRTHPYGYTF

j_call: TRBJ2-3
v_call: TRBV15
cdr3_aa: CATSRVVLAGKMRDTQYF

j_call: TRBJ2-7
v_call: TRBV14
cdr3_aa: CASSQDVRASHEQYF

j_call: TRBJ2-5
v_call: TRBV7-8
cdr3_aa: CASVQDRGIGQETQYF

j_call: TRBJ2-3
v_call: TRBV12-3/TRBV12-4
cdr3_aa: CASSLRRGDTQYF

j_call: TRBJ2-1
v_call: TRBV27
cdr3_aa: CASSLQSNYEQFF

j_call: TRBJ2-7
v_call: TRBV9
cdr3_aa: CASSPKGSGRLYEQYF

j_call: TRBJ1-1
v_call: TRBV10-3
cdr3_aa: CAISAKNTEAFF

j_call: TRBJ2-1
v_call: TRBV6-2/TRBV6-3
cdr3_aa: CASSPGTSGGDEQFF

j_call: TRBJ2-3
v_call: TRBV29-1
cdr3_aa: CSAVTGETDTQYF

j_call: TRBJ2-3
v_call: TRBV3-1
cdr3_aa: CASSQDFRSGQGSDTQYF

j_call: TRBJ2-7
v_call: TRBV9
cdr3_aa: CASSPRLAASYEQYF

j_call: TRBJ1-1
v_call: TRBV5-5
cdr3_aa: CASSLDRRGTEAFF

j_call: TRBJ2-7
v_call: TRBV4-1
cdr3_aa: CASSLSPGTNYEQYF

j_call: TRBJ2-1
v_call: TRBV20-1
cdr3_aa: CSASGGGANEQFF

j_call: TRBJ1-5
v_call: TRBV12-3/TRBV12-4
cdr3_aa: CASSFRDGSNQPQHF

j_call: TRBJ1-1
v_call: TRBV29-1
cdr3_aa: CSALDGMNTEAFF

j_call: TRBJ2-7
v_call: TRBV5-6
cdr3_aa: CASSLGQSVEQYF